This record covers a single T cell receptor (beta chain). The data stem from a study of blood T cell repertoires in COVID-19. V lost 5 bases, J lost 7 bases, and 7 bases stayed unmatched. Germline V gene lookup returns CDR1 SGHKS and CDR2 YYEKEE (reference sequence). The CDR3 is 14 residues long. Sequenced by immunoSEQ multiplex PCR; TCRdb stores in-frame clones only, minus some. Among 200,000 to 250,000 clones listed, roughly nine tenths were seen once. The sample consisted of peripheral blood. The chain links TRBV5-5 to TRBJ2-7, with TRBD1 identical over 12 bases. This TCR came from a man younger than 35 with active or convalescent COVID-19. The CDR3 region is CASSSGQGALEQYF. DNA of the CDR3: TGTGCCAGCAGTTCGGGACAGGGGGCTCTGGAGCAGTACTTC.